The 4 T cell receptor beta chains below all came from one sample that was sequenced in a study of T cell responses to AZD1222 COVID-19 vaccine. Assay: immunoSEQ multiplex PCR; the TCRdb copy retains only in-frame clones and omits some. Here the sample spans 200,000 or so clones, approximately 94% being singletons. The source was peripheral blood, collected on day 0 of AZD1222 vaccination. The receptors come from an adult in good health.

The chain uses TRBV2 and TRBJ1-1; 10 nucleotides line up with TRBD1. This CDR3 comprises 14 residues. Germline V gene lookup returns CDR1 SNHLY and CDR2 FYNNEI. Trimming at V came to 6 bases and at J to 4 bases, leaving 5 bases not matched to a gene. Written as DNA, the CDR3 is TGTGCCAGCAGCCGGACAGGGGGGAGCACTGAAGCTTTCTTT. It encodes CASSRTGGSTEAFF.

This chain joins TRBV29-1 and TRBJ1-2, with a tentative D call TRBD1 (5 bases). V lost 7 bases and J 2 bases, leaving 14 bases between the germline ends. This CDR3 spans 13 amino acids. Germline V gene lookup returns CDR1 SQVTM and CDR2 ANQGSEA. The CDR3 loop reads CSAGGRGNYGYTF. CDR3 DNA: TGCAGCGCCGGGGGGAGAGGGAACTATGGCTACACCTTC. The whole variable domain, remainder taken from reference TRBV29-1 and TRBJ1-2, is SAVISQKPSRDICQRGTSLTIQCQVDSQVTMMFWYRQQPGQSLTLIATANQGSEATYESGFVIDKFPISRPNLTFSTLTVSNMSPEDSSIYLCSAGGRGNYGYTFGSGTRLTVV.

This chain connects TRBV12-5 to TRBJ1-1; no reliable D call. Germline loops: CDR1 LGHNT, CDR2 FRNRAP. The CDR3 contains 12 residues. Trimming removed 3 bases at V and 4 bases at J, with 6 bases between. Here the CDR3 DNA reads TGTGCTAGTGGTTTATGGGGCACTGAAGCTTTCTTT. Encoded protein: CASGLWGTEAFF.

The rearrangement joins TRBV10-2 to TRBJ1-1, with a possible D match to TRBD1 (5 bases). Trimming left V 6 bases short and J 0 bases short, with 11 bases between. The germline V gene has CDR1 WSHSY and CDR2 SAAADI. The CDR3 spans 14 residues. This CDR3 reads CASSSRGMNTEAFF. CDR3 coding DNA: TGCGCCAGCAGCAGTCGGGGCATGAACACTGAAGCTTTCTTT.